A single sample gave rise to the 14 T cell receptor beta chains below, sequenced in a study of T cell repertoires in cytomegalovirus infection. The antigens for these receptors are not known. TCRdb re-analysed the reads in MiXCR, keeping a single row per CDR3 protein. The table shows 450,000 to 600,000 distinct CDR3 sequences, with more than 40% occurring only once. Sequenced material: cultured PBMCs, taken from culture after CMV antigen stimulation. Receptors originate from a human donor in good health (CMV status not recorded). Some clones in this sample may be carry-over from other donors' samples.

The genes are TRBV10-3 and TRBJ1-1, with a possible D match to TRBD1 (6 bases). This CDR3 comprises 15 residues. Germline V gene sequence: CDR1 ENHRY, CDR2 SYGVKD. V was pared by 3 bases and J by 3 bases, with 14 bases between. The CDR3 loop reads CAISDVQGPYTEAFF. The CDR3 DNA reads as TGTGCCATCAGTGACGTGCAGGGGCCATACACTGAAGCTTTCTTT.

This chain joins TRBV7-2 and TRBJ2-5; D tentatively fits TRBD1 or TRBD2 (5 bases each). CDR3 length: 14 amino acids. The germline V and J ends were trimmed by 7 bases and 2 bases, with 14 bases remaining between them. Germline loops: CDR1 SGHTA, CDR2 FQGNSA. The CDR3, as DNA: TGTGCCAGCAACCTGAGGGGTGGTCAAGAGACCCAGTACTTC. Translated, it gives CASNLRGGQETQYF.

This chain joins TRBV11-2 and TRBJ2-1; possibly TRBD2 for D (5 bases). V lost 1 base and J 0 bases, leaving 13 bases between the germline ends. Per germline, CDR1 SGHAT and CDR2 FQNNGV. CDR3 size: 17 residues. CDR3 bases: TGTGCCAGCAGCTTAGGGGGAGCGACGAGCTCCTACAATGAGCAGTTCTTC. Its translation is CASSLGGATSSYNEQFF.

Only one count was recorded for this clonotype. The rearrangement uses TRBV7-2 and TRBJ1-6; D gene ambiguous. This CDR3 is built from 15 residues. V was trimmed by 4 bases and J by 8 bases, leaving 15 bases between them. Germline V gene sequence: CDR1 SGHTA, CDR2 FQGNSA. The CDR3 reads CASSSRPHGDSPLHF. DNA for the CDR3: TGTGCCAGCAGCTCTCGTCCCCACGGGGATTCACCCCTCCACTTT. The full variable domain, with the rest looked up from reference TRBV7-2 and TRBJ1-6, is GAGVSQSPSNKVTEKGKDVELRCDPISGHTALYWYRQSLGQGLEFLIYFQGNSAPDKSGLPSDRFSAERTGGSVSTLTIQRTQQEDSAVYLCASSSRPHGDSPLHFGNGTRLTVT.

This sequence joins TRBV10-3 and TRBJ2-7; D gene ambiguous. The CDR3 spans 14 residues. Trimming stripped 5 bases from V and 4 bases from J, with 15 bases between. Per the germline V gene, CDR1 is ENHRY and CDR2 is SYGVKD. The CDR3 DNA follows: TGTGCCATCAGTCCGCTGACGGATACTTACGAGCAGTACTTC. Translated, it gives CAISPLTDTYEQYF.

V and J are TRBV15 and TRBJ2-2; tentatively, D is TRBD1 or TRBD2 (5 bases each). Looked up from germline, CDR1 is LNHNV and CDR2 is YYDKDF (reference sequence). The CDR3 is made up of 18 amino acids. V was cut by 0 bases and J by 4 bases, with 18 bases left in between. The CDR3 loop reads CATSRESGTGRATGELFF. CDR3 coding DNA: TGTGCCACCAGCAGAGAATCGGGAACAGGCCGGGCCACCGGGGAGCTGTTTTTT.

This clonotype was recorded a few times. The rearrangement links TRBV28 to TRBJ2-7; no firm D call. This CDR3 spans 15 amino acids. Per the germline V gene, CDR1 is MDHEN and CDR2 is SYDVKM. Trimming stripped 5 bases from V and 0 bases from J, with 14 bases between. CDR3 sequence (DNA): TGTGCCAGCAGTCTAAAATTTTTCTCCTCCTACGAGCAGTACTTC. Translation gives CASSLKFFSSYEQYF.

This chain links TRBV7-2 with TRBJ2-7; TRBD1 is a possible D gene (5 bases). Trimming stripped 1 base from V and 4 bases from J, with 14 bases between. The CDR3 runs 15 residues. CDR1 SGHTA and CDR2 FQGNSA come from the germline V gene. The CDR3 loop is CASSLVFGAVYEQYF. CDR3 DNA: TGTGCCAGCAGCTTAGTATTTGGGGCTGTTTACGAGCAGTACTTC.

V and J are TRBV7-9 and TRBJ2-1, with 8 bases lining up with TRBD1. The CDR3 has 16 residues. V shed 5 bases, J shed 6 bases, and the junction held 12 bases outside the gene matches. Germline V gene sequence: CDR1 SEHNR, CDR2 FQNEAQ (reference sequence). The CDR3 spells CASSGGQGLVSNEQFF. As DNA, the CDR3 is TGTGCCAGCAGCGGAGGACAGGGTTTGGTGTCCAATGAGCAGTTCTTC.

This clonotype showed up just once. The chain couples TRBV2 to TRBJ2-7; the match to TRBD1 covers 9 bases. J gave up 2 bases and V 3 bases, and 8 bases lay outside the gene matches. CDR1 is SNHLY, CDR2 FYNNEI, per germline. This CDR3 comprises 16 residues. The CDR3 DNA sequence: TGTGCCAGCAGTGATAGTTTAGGGGACAGGGCCTACGAGCAGTACTTC. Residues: CASSDSLGDRAYEQYF.

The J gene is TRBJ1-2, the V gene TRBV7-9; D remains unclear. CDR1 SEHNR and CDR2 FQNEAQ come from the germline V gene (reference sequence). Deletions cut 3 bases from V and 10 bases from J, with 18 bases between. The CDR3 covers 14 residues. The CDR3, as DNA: TGTGCCAGCAGCTTGAGCCTCGGGCGACGGGACTACACCTTC. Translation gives CASSLSLGRRDYTF.

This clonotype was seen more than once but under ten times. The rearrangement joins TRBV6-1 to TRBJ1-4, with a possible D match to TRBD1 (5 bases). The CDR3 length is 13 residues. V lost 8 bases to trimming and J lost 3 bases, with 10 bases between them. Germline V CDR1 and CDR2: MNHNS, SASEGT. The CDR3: CASADRPNEKLFF. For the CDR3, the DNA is TGTGCCAGCGCAGACAGACCTAATGAAAAACTGTTTTTT.

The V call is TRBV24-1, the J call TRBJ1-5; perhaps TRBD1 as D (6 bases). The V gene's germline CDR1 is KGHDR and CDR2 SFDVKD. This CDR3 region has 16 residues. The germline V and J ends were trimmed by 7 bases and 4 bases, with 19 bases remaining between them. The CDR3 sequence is CATSAGFGQSNQPQHF. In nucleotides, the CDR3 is TGTGCCACCAGCGCCGGGTTCGGACAGAGTAATCAGCCCCAGCATTTT.

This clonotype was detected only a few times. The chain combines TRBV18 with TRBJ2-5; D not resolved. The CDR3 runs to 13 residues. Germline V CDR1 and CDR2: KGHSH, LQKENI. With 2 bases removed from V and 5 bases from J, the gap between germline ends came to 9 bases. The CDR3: CASSPRERETQYF. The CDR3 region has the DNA TGTGCCAGCTCACCAAGAGAGAGGGAGACCCAGTACTTC.